This T cell receptor (beta chain) was recovered during a study of OX40 agonist ivuxolimab in advanced cancers. Study-level points and caveats: At doses 0.1 to 3.0 mg/kg, CD4+ and CD8+ clones expanded. More expanded clones were seen, on average, in CD8+ T cells than in CD4+. Nonresponders, in some cases, also had low normalized T-cell clonal expansion.

Worth noting for this clone: The target antigen is unknown.

Per germline, CDR1 MNHNS and CDR2 SASEGT. CDR3 length: 15 residues. Between the trimmed V and J ends, which lost 5 bases and 4 bases, there was a span of 18 bases. Here immunoSEQ multiplex PCR was the method, and the copy in TCRdb shows in-frame clones only, minus some. Among 68,000 or so clones listed, roughly 83% were seen once. The sequence was collected from an adult with an advanced solid tumor such as melanoma, head and neck, liver or kidney cancer. Sequences were derived from CD4+ or CD8+ T cells sorted from blood, sampled in a trial of the OX40 agonist ivuxolimab. The chain recombines TRBV6-1 with TRBJ2-7; TRBD1 might be the D (8 bases). The CDR3 sequence: CASSWNRGGSYEQYF. In nucleotides, the CDR3 is TGTGCCAGCAGTTGGAACAGGGGGGGGTCGTACGAGCAGTACTTC.